Listed here are 12 T cell receptor beta chains from one sample, sequenced in a study of T cells after yellow fever vaccination. One entry per CDR3 protein, called by TCRdb with MiXCR from the 5' RACE reads. The top ten hold under 15% of the sample, which has hundreds of thousands of distinct CDR3 sequences, about 12% seen once. This specimen was PBMCs, taken on the day of the yellow fever booster vaccination. These TCRs come from a man between 25 and 39 years old who received the YFV17D yellow fever vaccine.

The genes are TRBV20-1 and TRBJ2-5; D is uncertain. The germline gives CDR1 DFQATT, CDR2 SNEGSKA (reference sequence). Trimming removed 6 bases from V and 4 bases from J, with 21 bases in between. CDR3 length: 15 residues. The CDR3 sequence: CSAKTPAFVRETQYF. The CDR3 region has the DNA TGCAGTGCCAAAACCCCTGCCTTCGTACGAGAGACCCAGTACTTC.

The chain employs TRBV20-1 and TRBJ2-2; D remains ambiguous. The CDR3 contains 13 residues. CDR1 DFQATT and CDR2 SNEGSKA come from the germline V gene (reference sequence). The V end was cut by 2 bases, the J end by 6 bases, with 10 bases between. The CDR3 DNA reads TGCAGTGCTAGATACGACAAGTCCGGGGAGCTGTTTTTT. Residues: CSARYDKSGELFF.

The rearrangement joins TRBV5-6 to TRBJ1-1; no definite D call. The CDR3 loop spans 12 amino acids. The germline V gene has CDR1 SGHDT and CDR2 YYEEEE. Trimming cost V 1 base and J 11 bases, with 12 bases left between them. The CDR3 region is CASSLWQSLAFF. As DNA, the CDR3 is TGTGCCAGCAGCTTGTGGCAGTCGTTGGCTTTCTTT.

The rearrangement links TRBV6-5 to TRBJ2-4, with 7 bases that match TRBD1. The V gene end was trimmed by 0 bases and the J gene end by 4 bases; junction bases not matched to a gene: 9. The CDR3 extends over 17 amino acids. CDR1 MNHEY and CDR2 SVGAGI come from the germline V gene. This chain's CDR3 is CASSYSSPGTAKNIQYF. The CDR3 nucleotides are TGTGCCAGCAGTTACTCGAGCCCCGGGACAGCTAAAAACATTCAGTACTTC.

The table lists this clonotype with a few counts. V is TRBV6-1 and J is TRBJ1-5, with no clear D. Germline V gene sequence: CDR1 MNHNS, CDR2 SASEGT. Trimming removed 8 bases at V and 7 bases at J, with 15 bases between. The CDR3 spans 13 residues. The CDR3 DNA sequence: TGTGCCAGCGGACCGGCGCGCGACCAGCCCCAGCATTTT. The encoded protein is CASGPARDQPQHF.

This clonotype has only a few counts. The chain is built from TRBV5-1 and TRBJ2-7; 14 bases agree with TRBD2. CDR1 and CDR2 from the germline V gene are SGHRS and YFSETQ. V was clipped by 3 bases and J by 5 bases; unmatched bases: 4. CDR3 size: 15 residues. In nucleotides, the CDR3 is TGCGCCAGCAGCTCGTCGGGACTAGCGGGAGACGAGCAGTACTTC. It codes for CASSSSGLAGDEQYF.

V usage is TRBV6-1 and J usage is TRBJ2-2; D might be TRBD2 (5 bases). CDR3 length: 17 residues. The germline CDR1 and CDR2 sequences are MNHNS and SASEGT. The ends were cut back, 7 bases at V and 4 bases at J, with 22 bases in the middle. DNA for the CDR3: TGTGCCAGCACCCACGGGAACCCCCTATCCCGCACCGGGGAGCTGTTTTTT. Residues: CASTHGNPLSRTGELFF.

The chain has TRBV7-9 and TRBJ2-1, with no clear D. This CDR3 comprises 12 residues. V lost 1 base and J 10 bases, leaving 8 bases between the germline ends. Germline V lookup: CDR1 SEHNR, CDR2 FQNEAQ (reference sequence). Written as DNA, the CDR3 is TGTGCCAGCAGCTTAGATGTCGGGGAGCAGTTCTTC. Translated: CASSLDVGEQFF.

In nucleotides, the CDR3 is TGTGCCAGCAGCTTAGCATACAGGGGCGGTGGAGATACGCAGTATTTT. It specifies CASSLAYRGGGDTQYF. This chain connects TRBV7-2 to TRBJ2-3; 7 positions match TRBD1. Unmatched junction bases numbered 8, after V lost 0 bases and J lost 5 bases. The CDR3 covers 16 residues. Per the germline V gene, CDR1 is SGHTA and CDR2 is FQGNSA.

J is TRBJ2-1 and V is TRBV5-1, with 13 bases matching TRBD2. CDR3 size: 21 residues. CDR1 is SGHRS and CDR2 is YFSETQ in the germline V gene. The V gene end was trimmed by 5 bases and the J gene end by 6 bases; junction bases not matched to a gene: 23. CDR3 in DNA: TGCGCCAGCAGTTTCCTCCCCGCCAGGACTAGCGGGAGTCTCGGTATCAATGAGCAGTTCTTC. As protein: CASSFLPARTSGSLGINEQFF.

This clonotype was detected only a few times. The V call is TRBV27, the J call TRBJ2-7, with a possible D match to TRBD2 (5 bases). CDR3 size: 15 residues. V lost 2 bases to trimming and J lost 5 bases, with 16 bases between them. Germline CDR1 is MNHEY and CDR2 is SMNVEV (reference sequence). CDR3: CASSLSGSHVDEQYF. The CDR3 DNA reads as TGTGCCAGCAGTTTAAGTGGGAGTCACGTGGACGAGCAGTACTTC.

This clonotype has more than one count but fewer than ten. V and J are TRBV2 and TRBJ2-4; 9 nucleotides align to TRBD2. This CDR3 is built from 15 residues. After removal of 7 bases from V and 2 bases from J, the junction contained 6 bases not matched to a gene. Germline V gene sequence: CDR1 SNHLY, CDR2 FYNNEI. CDR3 DNA sequence: TGTGCCAGCACTGGCGGGAGGGCCTCCAAAAACATTCAGTACTTC. Translating it yields CASTGGRASKNIQYF.